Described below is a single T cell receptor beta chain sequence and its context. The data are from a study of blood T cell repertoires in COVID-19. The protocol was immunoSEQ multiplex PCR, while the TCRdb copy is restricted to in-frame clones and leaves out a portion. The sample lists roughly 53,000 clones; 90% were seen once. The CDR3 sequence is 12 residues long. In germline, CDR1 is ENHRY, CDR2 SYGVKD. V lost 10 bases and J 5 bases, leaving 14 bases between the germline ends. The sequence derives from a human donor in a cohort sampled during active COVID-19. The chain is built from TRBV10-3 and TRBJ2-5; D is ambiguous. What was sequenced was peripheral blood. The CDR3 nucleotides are TGTGCCACGCGAACAGTCGCGGAGACCCAGTACTTC. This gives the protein CATRTVAETQYF.